This is a list of T cell receptor beta chains from one sample in a study of blood T cell repertoires in COVID-19. Profiling relied on immunoSEQ multiplex PCR, and the TCRdb table lists in-frame clones only, not all of them. The sample holds about 45,000 clones, 75% to 85% seen once. Sequenced sample: peripheral blood. Source of these receptors: a man of 80 years or more in a cohort sampled during active COVID-19. Both conserved end residues are part of each CDR3. A D gene is named only where the DNA matches it firmly. A clone size is listed for some rows: how often the clone was seen (once, few, many), or a class if it is expanded.

>NA|NA|TRBV19|TRBJ2-7
CASRPGQSYEQYF
TGTGCCAGTAGGCCAGGACAGTCCTACGAGCAGTACTTC
>NA|TRBD2|TRBV7-9|TRBJ2-5
CASSPLGGAQYF
TGTGCCAGCAGCCCTCTCGGGGGGGCCCAGTACTTC
>NA|NA|TRBV28|TRBJ2-2
CASSLPSGPNTGELFF
TGTGCCAGCAGTTTACCTTCAGGTCCGAACACCGGGGAGCTGTTTTTT
>NA|TRBD1|TRBV19|TRBJ1-2
CASTPLYRGAYGYTF
TGTGCCAGTACCCCACTTTACAGGGGAGCCTATGGCTACACCTTC
>NA|TRBD1|TRBV2|TRBJ1-6
CASSVFPDRGNSPLHF
TGTGCCAGCAGTGTTTTCCCGGACAGGGGAAATTCACCCCTCCACTTT
>NA|NA|TRBV6-6|TRBJ1-5
CASSTREGNQPQHF
TGTGCCAGCAGTACGAGGGAAGGCAATCAGCCCCAGCATTTT
>NA|NA|TRBV19|TRBJ2-3
CASSRADTQYF
TGTGCCAGTAGTCGCGCAGATACGCAGTATTTT
>few|TRBD1|TRBV10-3|TRBJ1-6
CAISAGTGASNSPLHF
TGTGCCATCAGCGCCGGGACAGGGGCCTCGAATTCACCCCTCCACTTT
>NA|TRBD2|TRBV7-9|TRBJ2-1
CASSASGADNEQFF
TGTGCCAGCAGCGCTAGCGGGGCCGACAATGAGCAGTTCTTC
>NA|TRBD2|TRBV10-2|TRBJ2-7
CASSKSGGISYEQYF
TGCGCCAGCAGTAAAAGCGGGGGGATCTCCTACGAGCAGTACTTC
>NA|NA|TRBV5-1|TRBJ2-3
CASSLESTRADTQYF
TGCGCCAGCAGCTTGGAAAGCACCCGCGCAGATACGCAGTATTTT
>once|TRBD1|TRBV19|TRBJ1-1
CASSRPDRGDTEAFF
TGTGCCAGTAGTAGACCCGACAGGGGGGACACTGAAGCTTTCTTT
>NA|TRBD1|TRBV9|TRBJ1-3
CASSTGGQGYSGNTIYF
TGTGCCAGCAGCACGGGGGGACAGGGGTACTCTGGAAACACCATATATTTT
>once|NA|TRBV24-1|TRBJ2-3
CATSDHRDPTDTQYF
TGTGCCACCAGTGATCACAGGGACCCCACAGATACGCAGTATTTT
>NA|TRBD1|TRBV13|TRBJ2-1
CASSPRGQGIHEQFF
TGTGCCAGCAGCCCCCGGGGACAGGGTATTCATGAGCAGTTCTTC
>NA|NA|TRBV5-1|TRBJ2-7
CASRRDTNEQYF
TGCGCCAGCAGAAGGGACACAAACGAGCAGTACTTC
>NA|TRBD1|TRBV5-1|TRBJ1-2
CASSPQGAGGYTF
TGCGCCAGCAGCCCCCAGGGGGCTGGAGGCTACACCTTC
>NA|NA|TRBV11-2|TRBJ2-7
CASSLAGRANEQYF
TGTGCCAGCAGCTTAGCGGGTCGCGCCAACGAGCAGTACTTC
>once|NA|TRBV5-6|TRBJ1-5
CASSLDGAPYQPQHF
TGTGCCAGCAGCTTGGATGGAGCCCCCTATCAGCCCCAGCATTTT
>NA|TRBD2|TRBV3-1/TRBV3-2|TRBJ2-7
CASSRWTSGNYEQYF
TGTGCCAGCAGCCGATGGACTAGCGGTAACTACGAGCAGTACTTC
>NA|NA|TRBV6-4|TRBJ2-1
CASSVRGGANEQFF
TGTGCCAGCAGTGTACGAGGGGGGGCGAATGAGCAGTTCTTC
>NA|TRBD1|TRBV11-2|TRBJ2-1
CASRSGTGGKNEQFF
TGTGCCAGCAGATCCGGGACAGGGGGCAAAAATGAGCAGTTCTTC
>few|TRBD1|TRBV3-1/TRBV3-2|TRBJ2-3
CASSYRQGTTDTQYF
TGTGCCAGCAGCTATAGACAGGGAACGACAGATACGCAGTATTTT
>NA|TRBD1|TRBV6-5|TRBJ2-7
CASKQDRGWYEQYF
TGTGCCAGCAAACAGGACAGGGGGTGGTACGAGCAGTACTTC
>NA|NA|TRBV27|TRBJ1-1
CASTQRGNTEAFF
TGTGCCAGCACCCAGCGGGGGAACACTGAAGCTTTCTTT
>few|NA|TRBV7-2|TRBJ2-7
CASSLAVGASYEQYF
TGTGCCAGCAGCTTAGCGGTGGGCGCCTCCTACGAGCAGTACTTC
>NA|NA|TRBV7-2|TRBJ2-1
CASSLQDNYNEQFF
TGTGCCAGCAGCTTACAGGACAACTACAATGAGCAGTTCTTC
>NA|NA|TRBV5-1|TRBJ2-3
CASSADIPTDTQYF
TGCGCCAGCAGCGCCGACATCCCCACAGATACGCAGTATTTT
>once|TRBD2|TRBV18|TRBJ2-2
CASSPLAGGPGELFF
TGTGCCAGCTCACCACTCGCGGGAGGGCCCGGGGAGCTGTTTTTT
>once|TRBD1|TRBV6-5|TRBJ1-1
CASSQTGIGATEAFF
TGTGCCAGCAGTCAGACAGGGATCGGCGCCACTGAAGCTTTCTTT
>NA|NA|TRBV27|TRBJ2-7
CASRHYGGRAEQYF
TGTGCCAGCAGGCATTACGGGGGGCGCGCCGAGCAGTACTTC
>NA|NA|TRBV5-1|TRBJ2-3
CASSPGTLLNTQYF
TGCGCCAGCAGCCCCGGGACACTTCTGAATACGCAGTATTTT